These 7 T cell receptor beta chains were sequenced from one sample in a study of blood T cells in healthy people across ages. With a J-beta primer mix and a sample-barcoded 5' primer, a second PCR ran roughly 6 to 11 cycles. TCRdb recomputed calls from the 5' RACE reads with MiXCR, one row per CDR3 protein. Among around 1.5 million distinct CDR3 sequences listed, around 59% were seen once. The sequenced sample consisted of blood. The receptors were gathered from a man between 18 and 35 years old in good health.

The chain is built from TRBV10-2 and TRBJ2-1; 8 positions match TRBD2. This CDR3 has 13 amino acids. Per the germline V gene, CDR1 is WSHSY and CDR2 is SAAADI. The J segment lost 6 bases and the V segment lost 2 bases, leaving 0 bases of the junction unmatched. This CDR3 is CASSEGTSNEQFF. The DNA for the CDR3 is TGCGCCAGCAGTGAGGGGACTAGCAATGAGCAGTTCTTC.

The genes are TRBV12-3 or TRBV12-4 and TRBJ1-2; D remains unclear. The CDR3 has 12 residues. Deletions cut 5 bases from V and 8 bases from J, with 12 bases between. The CDR3 nucleotides are TGTGCCAGCAGTCCTAGTGCCAAGGGCTACACCTTC. Translating gives CASSPSAKGYTF.

In DNA form, the CDR3 reads TGCGCCAGCAGCGCCGGGACTAGTTACAATGAGCAGTTCTTC. This gives the protein CASSAGTSYNEQFF. The chain joins TRBV4-3 to TRBJ2-1; TRBD2 matches at 8 bases. V dropped 5 bases and J dropped 4; count of bases not matched to a gene: 4. Germline CDR1 and CDR2: LGHNA and YSLEER. This CDR3 region has 14 residues.

This chain links TRBV20-1 with TRBJ2-5; D tentatively fits TRBD1 or TRBD2 (6 bases each). V shed 7 bases and J shed 4 bases, with 16 bases lying between them. CDR1 and CDR2 (germline): DFQATT, SNEGSKA (reference sequence). There are 13 residues in the CDR3. The CDR3 is CSEILRGGETQYF. In DNA, the CDR3 is TGCAGTGAGATACTCAGGGGAGGAGAGACCCAGTACTTC.

About this clonotype: At one end the junction does not follow the germline gene, possibly because of a read error. The V and J genes are TRBV7-8 and TRBJ2-3; a possible D gene is TRBD1 (6 bases). From germline, CDR1 is SGHVS and CDR2 FQNEAQ. The CDR3 consists of 16 residues. CDR3 sequence (DNA): TGTGCCAGCAGTCCACTGGTGGGACACTCCTCAGATACACAGTATTTT. Translated, it gives CASSPLVGHSSDTQYF.

This clonotype has more than one count but fewer than ten. The chain uses TRBV28 and TRBJ2-5; D ambiguous. The CDR3 totals 14 residues. Trimming cost V 1 base and J 1 base, with 7 bases left between them. Germline V gene lookup returns CDR1 MDHEN and CDR2 SYDVKM. The CDR3 loop reads CASSLSQIQETQYF. CDR3 nucleotide sequence: TGTGCCAGCAGTTTATCCCAGATCCAAGAGACCCAGTACTTC.

V is TRBV14 and J is TRBJ2-1; perhaps TRBD1 as D (5 bases). The V and J ends lost 0 bases and 4 bases respectively, with 13 bases between them. This CDR3 is built from 16 residues. Germline V lookup: CDR1 SGHDN, CDR2 FVKESK. Here the CDR3 DNA reads TGTGCCAGCAGCCAAGATCCAGGGATGATTTACAATGAGCAGTTCTTC. This gives the protein CASSQDPGMIYNEQFF.